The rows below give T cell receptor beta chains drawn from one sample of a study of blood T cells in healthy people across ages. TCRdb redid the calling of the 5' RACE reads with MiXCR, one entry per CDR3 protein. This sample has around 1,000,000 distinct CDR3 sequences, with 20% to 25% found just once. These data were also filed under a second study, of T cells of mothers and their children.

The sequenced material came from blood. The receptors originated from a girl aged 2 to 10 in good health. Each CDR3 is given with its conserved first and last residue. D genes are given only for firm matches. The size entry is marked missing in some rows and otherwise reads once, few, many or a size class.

CDR3aa: CASRTGTSVYEQYF
CDR3nt: TGTGCCAGCAGAACCGGGACTAGCGTCTACGAGCAGTACTTC
len: 14
d_gene: TRBD2
j_gene: TRBJ2-7
v_gene: TRBV28
abundance: few

CDR3aa: CATGAGAATNEKLFF
CDR3nt: TGTGCCACCGGCGCCGGAGCTGCAACTAATGAAAAACTGTTTTTT
len: 15
d_gene: -
j_gene: TRBJ1-4
v_gene: TRBV24-1
abundance: -

CDR3aa: CASSLPGLATYEQYF
CDR3nt: TGCGCCAGCAGCTTGCCGGGACTAGCGACCTACGAGCAGTACTTC
len: 15
d_gene: TRBD2
j_gene: TRBJ2-7
v_gene: TRBV5-1
abundance: few

CDR3aa: CASTPGGQNYGYTF
CDR3nt: TGTGCCAGCACCCCAGGGGGCCAGAACTATGGCTACACCTTC
len: 14
d_gene: TRBD1
j_gene: TRBJ1-2
v_gene: TRBV12-3/TRBV12-4
abundance: -

CDR3aa: CASSHVGELLF
CDR3nt: TGTGCCAGTAGTCATGTCGGGGAGCTGCTTTTT
len: 11
d_gene: -
j_gene: TRBJ2-2
v_gene: TRBV19
abundance: few

CDR3aa: CASWGPQYEQYF
CDR3nt: TGTGCCAGCTGGGGACCGCAATACGAGCAGTACTTC
len: 12
d_gene: -
j_gene: TRBJ2-7
v_gene: TRBV12-3/TRBV12-4
abundance: -

CDR3aa: CASSLMGGRATDTQYF
CDR3nt: TGCGCCAGCAGCTTGATGGGCGGGAGGGCCACAGATACGCAGTATTTT
len: 16
d_gene: TRBD2
j_gene: TRBJ2-3
v_gene: TRBV5-1
abundance: -

CDR3aa: CSARDFNEQFF
CDR3nt: TGCAGTGCTAGAGATTTCAATGAGCAGTTCTTC
len: 11
d_gene: -
j_gene: TRBJ2-1
v_gene: TRBV20-1
abundance: few

CDR3aa: CASRQDRSPETQYF
CDR3nt: TGTGCCAGCAGACAAGACAGGTCCCCCGAGACCCAGTACTTC
len: 14
d_gene: -
j_gene: TRBJ2-5
v_gene: TRBV6-5
abundance: -

CDR3aa: CASSFSGLEETQYF
CDR3nt: TGTGCCAGCAGTTTCAGCGGGTTGGAAGAGACCCAGTACTTC
len: 14
d_gene: -
j_gene: TRBJ2-5
v_gene: TRBV21-1
abundance: few

CDR3aa: CSVHPLGAGVEQFF
CDR3nt: TGCAGCGTCCACCCACTCGGGGCTGGGGTTGAGCAGTTCTTC
len: 14
d_gene: -
j_gene: TRBJ2-1
v_gene: TRBV29-1
abundance: many

CDR3aa: CASSLVTGPKNEQFF
CDR3nt: TGTGCCAGCAGCTTAGTCACAGGCCCCAAAAATGAGCAGTTCTTC
len: 15
d_gene: -
j_gene: TRBJ2-1
v_gene: TRBV7-9
abundance: -

CDR3aa: CASSLQPQSGANVLTF
CDR3nt: TGCGCCAGCAGCTTGCAACCCCAATCTGGGGCCAACGTCCTGACTTTC
len: 16
d_gene: -
j_gene: TRBJ2-6
v_gene: TRBV5-1
abundance: few

CDR3aa: CASSPPLAGGSWDEQFF
CDR3nt: TGTGCCAGCAGCCCGCCCCTAGCGGGAGGCAGTTGGGATGAGCAGTTCTTC
len: 17
d_gene: TRBD2
j_gene: TRBJ2-1
v_gene: TRBV4-2
abundance: few

CDR3aa: CGVEETGEETQYF
CDR3nt: TGCGGCGTTGAAGAGACAGGAGAGGAGACCCAGTACTTC
len: 13
d_gene: -
j_gene: TRBJ2-5
v_gene: TRBV29-1
abundance: -

CDR3aa: CASSLPWTSGGTDTQYF
CDR3nt: TGCGCCAGCAGCTTGCCGTGGACTAGCGGGGGCACAGATACGCAGTATTTT
len: 17
d_gene: TRBD2
j_gene: TRBJ2-3
v_gene: TRBV5-1
abundance: few

CDR3aa: CSARRGLAGYYEQFF
CDR3nt: TGCAGTGCCCGTCGGGGACTAGCGGGATACTATGAGCAGTTCTTC
len: 15
d_gene: TRBD2
j_gene: TRBJ2-1
v_gene: TRBV20-1
abundance: -

CDR3aa: CATSRDKGFGNYGYTF
CDR3nt: TGTGCCACCAGCAGAGATAAGGGTTTCGGGAACTATGGCTACACCTTC
len: 16
d_gene: -
j_gene: TRBJ1-2
v_gene: TRBV15
abundance: -

CDR3aa: CASSIGTSGGRKTQYF
CDR3nt: TGTGCCAGCAGTATAGGGACTAGCGGGGGCAGAAAGACCCAGTACTTC
len: 16
d_gene: TRBD2
j_gene: TRBJ2-5
v_gene: TRBV12-3/TRBV12-4
abundance: -

CDR3aa: CASSLASGTPGELFF
CDR3nt: TGTGCCAGCAGCTTAGCATCAGGCACCCCCGGGGAGCTGTTTTTT
len: 15
d_gene: -
j_gene: TRBJ2-2
v_gene: TRBV7-2
abundance: -

CDR3aa: CASSGGTIGETQYF
CDR3nt: TGTGCCAGCAGTGGCGGGACAATTGGGGAGACCCAGTACTTC
len: 14
d_gene: -
j_gene: TRBJ2-5
v_gene: TRBV2
abundance: once

CDR3aa: CASSPENREGSEYEQYF
CDR3nt: TGTGCCAGCAGCCCCGAAAACCGGGAGGGTTCTGAGTACGAGCAGTACTTC
len: 17
d_gene: TRBD2
j_gene: TRBJ2-7
v_gene: TRBV28
abundance: few

CDR3aa: CASSQRLLDKNIQYF
CDR3nt: TGCGCCAGCAGCCAACGGCTCCTAGACAAAAACATTCAGTACTTC
len: 15
d_gene: -
j_gene: TRBJ2-4
v_gene: TRBV4-1
abundance: -

CDR3aa: CATSTGNTGELFF
CDR3nt: TGTGCCACCAGCACCGGGAACACCGGGGAGCTGTTTTTT
len: 13
d_gene: -
j_gene: TRBJ2-2
v_gene: TRBV15
abundance: few

CDR3aa: CASSDRDSYNEQFF
CDR3nt: TGTGCCAGCAGCGACCGGGACAGCTACAATGAGCAGTTCTTC
len: 14
d_gene: TRBD1
j_gene: TRBJ2-1
v_gene: TRBV7-9
abundance: -

CDR3aa: CSVEDLADTQYF
CDR3nt: TGCAGCGTTGAAGATCTGGCTGATACCCAGTACTTC
len: 12
d_gene: -
j_gene: TRBJ2-5
v_gene: TRBV29-1
abundance: few

CDR3aa: CASSGDWSYEQYF
CDR3nt: TGTGCCAGCAGCGGCGACTGGTCCTACGAGCAGTACTTC
len: 13
d_gene: -
j_gene: TRBJ2-7
v_gene: TRBV7-8
abundance: -

CDR3aa: CASSMTPFYEQYF
CDR3nt: TGCGCCAGCAGCATGACCCCCTTCTACGAGCAGTACTTC
len: 13
d_gene: -
j_gene: TRBJ2-7
v_gene: TRBV4-1
abundance: -

CDR3aa: CASSLAQAVSTGELFF
CDR3nt: TGTGCCAGCAGCTTAGCCCAGGCAGTTTCTACCGGGGAGCTGTTTTTT
len: 16
d_gene: -
j_gene: TRBJ2-2
v_gene: TRBV7-8
abundance: few

CDR3aa: CASSLSRQGENRYGYTF
CDR3nt: TGTGCCAGCAGTTTATCCCGACAGGGGGAAAATAGGTATGGCTACACCTTC
len: 17
d_gene: TRBD1
j_gene: TRBJ1-2
v_gene: TRBV27
abundance: -

CDR3aa: CATSAIDRESNEQSF
CDR3nt: TGTGCCACCAGTGCCATAGACAGGGAGAGCAATGAGCAGTCCTTC
len: 15
d_gene: TRBD1
j_gene: TRBJ2-1
v_gene: TRBV24-1
abundance: -

CDR3aa: CASSFPGTASPLHF
CDR3nt: TGTGCCAGCAGCTTCCCAGGGACCGCTTCACCCCTCCACTTT
len: 14
d_gene: -
j_gene: TRBJ1-6
v_gene: TRBV7-9
abundance: -

CDR3aa: CASGTGARETQYF
CDR3nt: TGTGCCAGCGGGACAGGGGCCCGAGAGACCCAGTACTTC
len: 13
d_gene: TRBD1
j_gene: TRBJ2-5
v_gene: TRBV7-9
abundance: few

CDR3aa: CASSEGIGTDSGNTIYF
CDR3nt: TGTGCCAGCAGCGAGGGGATTGGGACAGACTCTGGAAACACCATATATTTT
len: 17
d_gene: TRBD1
j_gene: TRBJ1-3
v_gene: TRBV9
abundance: -

CDR3aa: CSARVRLEEDGYTF
CDR3nt: TGCAGTGCTAGAGTCCGGTTAGAAGAGGATGGCTACACCTTC
len: 14
d_gene: -
j_gene: TRBJ1-2
v_gene: TRBV20-1
abundance: few

CDR3aa: CASSPDSTNTEAFF
CDR3nt: TGTGCCAGCAGCCCCGATAGCACCAACACTGAAGCTTTCTTT
len: 14
d_gene: -
j_gene: TRBJ1-1
v_gene: TRBV7-9
abundance: -

CDR3aa: CASSLKQDEKLFF
CDR3nt: TGTGCCAGCAGCCTTAAGCAGGACGAAAAACTGTTTTTT
len: 13
d_gene: -
j_gene: TRBJ1-4
v_gene: TRBV13
abundance: -

CDR3aa: CATSRDRGLYNEQFF
CDR3nt: TGTGCCACCAGCAGGGACAGGGGGCTCTACAATGAGCAGTTCTTC
len: 15
d_gene: TRBD1
j_gene: TRBJ2-1
v_gene: TRBV15
abundance: -